Here is one T cell receptor (beta chain) with its context. The data belong to a study of blood T cells in healthy people across ages. V shed 5 bases and J shed 10 bases, with 12 bases lying between them. This CDR3 is built from 12 residues. Germline values: CDR1 MNHEY, CDR2 SVGEGT. Combining a sample-barcoded 5' primer with a J-beta primer mix, a second PCR ran for roughly 7 to 11 cycles. TCRdb used MiXCR to reprocess the 5' RACE reads, holding one entry per CDR3 protein. Altogether 550,000 to 700,000 distinct CDR3 sequences are present, roughly a quarter being singletons, with the ten largest covering about a fifth.

The chain carries TRBV6-2 or TRBV6-3 and TRBJ2-1; D remains unclear. Sample: blood. This receptor was identified in a woman in her 70s in good health. The CDR3 DNA is TGTGCCAGCAGTCCCCGGTGGATCGAGCAGTTCTTC. Protein sequence: CASSPRWIEQFF.